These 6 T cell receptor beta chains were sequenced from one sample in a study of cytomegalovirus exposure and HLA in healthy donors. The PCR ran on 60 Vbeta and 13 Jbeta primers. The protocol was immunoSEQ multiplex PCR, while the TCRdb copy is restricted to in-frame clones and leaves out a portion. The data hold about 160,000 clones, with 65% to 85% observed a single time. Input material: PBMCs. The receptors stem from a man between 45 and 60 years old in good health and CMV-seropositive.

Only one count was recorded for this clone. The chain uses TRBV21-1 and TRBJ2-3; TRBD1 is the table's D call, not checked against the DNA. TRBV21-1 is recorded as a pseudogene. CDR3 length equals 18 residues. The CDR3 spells CASSKGQGLFASTDTQYF. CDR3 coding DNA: TGTGCCAGCAGCAAAGGACAGGGACTTTTTGCCTCCACAGATACGCAGTATTTT.

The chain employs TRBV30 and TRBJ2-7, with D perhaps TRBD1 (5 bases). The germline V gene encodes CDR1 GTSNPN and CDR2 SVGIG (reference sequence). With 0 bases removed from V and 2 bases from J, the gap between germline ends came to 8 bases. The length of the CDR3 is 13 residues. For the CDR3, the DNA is TGTGCCTGGAGTGTAACAGGAACCTACGAGCAGTACTTC. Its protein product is CAWSVTGTYEQYF.

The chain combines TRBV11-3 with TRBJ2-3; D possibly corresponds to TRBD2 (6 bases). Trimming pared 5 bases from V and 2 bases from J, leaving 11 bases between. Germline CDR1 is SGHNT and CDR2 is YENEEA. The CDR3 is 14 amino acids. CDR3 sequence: CASSLGGNTDTQYF. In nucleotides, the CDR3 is TGTGCCAGCAGCCTTGGGGGGAACACAGATACGCAGTATTTT.

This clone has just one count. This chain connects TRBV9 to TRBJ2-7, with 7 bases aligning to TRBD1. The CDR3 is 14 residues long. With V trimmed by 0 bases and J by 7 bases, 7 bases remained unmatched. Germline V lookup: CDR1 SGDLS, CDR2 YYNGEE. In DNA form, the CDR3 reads TGTGCCAGCAGCGTAGCCAGGGGGACGGGGGAGCAGTACTTC. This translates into CASSVARGTGEQYF.

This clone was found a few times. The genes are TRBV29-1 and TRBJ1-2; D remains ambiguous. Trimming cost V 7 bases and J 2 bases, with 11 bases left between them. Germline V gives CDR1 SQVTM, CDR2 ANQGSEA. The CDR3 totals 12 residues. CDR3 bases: TGCAGCGCCGGCGGGCAGAACTATGGCTACACCTTC. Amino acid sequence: CSAGGQNYGYTF.

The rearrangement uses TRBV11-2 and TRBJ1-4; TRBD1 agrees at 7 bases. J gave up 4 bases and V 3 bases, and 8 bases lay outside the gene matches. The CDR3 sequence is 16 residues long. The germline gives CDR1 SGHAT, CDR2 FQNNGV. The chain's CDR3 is CASSFATGALNEKLFF. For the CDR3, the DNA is TGTGCCAGCAGCTTCGCAACAGGGGCCCTTAATGAAAAACTGTTTTTT.